One sample yielded the 18 T cell receptor beta chains listed below, sequenced in a study of T cell clusters in autoimmune cytopenias. TRB amplification used around 0.25 ug of peripheral blood genomic DNA. TRB rearrangements were amplified by touch-down multiplex PCR with mixed TRB-A/B primers. Using the multiplex PCR reads, TCRdb records one entry per CDR3 protein without DNA. In total, the table holds under 9,000 distinct CDR3 sequences. Specimen: peripheral blood. Receptors originate from a human donor with an autoimmune cytopenia or autoimmune hepatitis (not recorded which).

This chain links TRBV6-5 with TRBJ2-7. CDR3 length equals 11 residues. The V gene's germline CDR1 is MNHEY and CDR2 SVGAGI. Here the CDR3 reads CASCLQYEQYF.

V and J are TRBV12-3 or TRBV12-4 and TRBJ2-7; TCRdb's assignment of TRBD2 cannot be checked, as there is no DNA. This CDR3 has 13 residues. This CDR3 is CASSLDSPDEQFF.

V gene TRBV5-5 combines with J gene TRBJ2-1; TCRdb indicates TRBD1, and absent DNA this call remains unverified. The CDR3 consists of 17 residues. The V gene's germline CDR1 is SGHKS and CDR2 YYEKEE (reference sequence). CDR3 protein: CASSFTGTGKSYNEQFF.

This clonotype is deemed medium-sized by its frequency. The chain links TRBV6-2 or TRBV6-3 to TRBJ2-5; the TCRdb call, TRBD2, lacks DNA for checking. The CDR3 length is 12 residues. Germline assignment: CDR1 MNHEY and CDR2 SVGEGT. The chain's CDR3 is CASSRRRETQYF.

This rearrangement joins TRBV25-1 to TRBJ1-2; TCRdb's D call of TRBD1 is untestable without DNA. Germline CDR1 and CDR2: MGHDK and SYGVNS. The CDR3 is 11 amino acids. CDR3 in amino acids: CASSGPGAYTF.

By frequency, this clonotype is medium-sized. This chain links TRBV13 with TRBJ2-3. The CDR3 runs to 15 residues. CDR1 and CDR2 from the germline V gene are PRHDT and FYEKMQ (reference sequence). The CDR3 spells CASSPRLANTDTQYF.

The chain links TRBV7-4 to TRBJ2-7; absent DNA, TCRdb's TRBD1 call cannot be checked. Germline V gene data show CDR1 as SGHVT and CDR2 as SQSDAQ. The CDR3 consists of 17 residues. The CDR3 protein is CASSLTLTGDTPYEQYF.

This clonotype counts as medium-sized by frequency. This chain connects TRBV19 to TRBJ2-2; without DNA, the TCRdb call of TRBD1 cannot be checked. The germline CDR1 and CDR2 sequences are LNHDA and SQIVND (reference sequence). The CDR3 loop spans 15 amino acids. This CDR3 reads CASKSYGARTGELFF.

V is TRBV27 and J is TRBJ1-3. There are 15 residues in the CDR3. Germline CDR1 reads MNHEY; CDR2 reads SMNVEV (reference sequence). This CDR3 reads CASKPAGLFGNTIYF.

The chain uses TRBV5-6 and TRBJ1-6; TCRdb designates TRBD1, a call that cannot be tested without DNA. The germline V gene encodes CDR1 SGHDT and CDR2 YYEEEE. This CDR3 region has 15 residues. The CDR3: CASSRTGFGNSPLHF.

According to its frequency, this clonotype is medium-sized (0.01 to 0.1%). This chain links TRBV12-3 or TRBV12-4 with TRBJ1-2; as DNA is missing, the TRBD1 call by TCRdb cannot be tested. The length of the CDR3 is 15 residues. This CDR3 reads CASSLTGLANYGYTF.

The V and J genes are TRBV18 and TRBJ1-1. The CDR3 is 14 amino acids. The germline V gene encodes CDR1 KGHSH and CDR2 LQKENI. The CDR3 protein is CASSPPRANTEAFF.

Judged by frequency, this clonotype is medium-sized. The chain carries TRBV19 and TRBJ2-1; TCRdb lists TRBD2, though no DNA is available to test this call. Germline values: CDR1 LNHDA, CDR2 SQIVND (reference sequence). The CDR3 is made up of 15 amino acids. CDR3 sequence reads: CASRTDAGTNNEQFF.

The chain joins TRBV20-1 to TRBJ2-3. This CDR3 comprises 12 residues. Germline V gene data show CDR1 as DFQATT and CDR2 as SNEGSKA (reference sequence). CDR3 loop: CSASLSTDTQYF.

This clonotype counts as medium-sized (0.01 to 0.1%) by frequency. CDR3 region: CAWSPTRTAQYF. V and J are TRBV30 and TRBJ2-3; TCRdb returns TRBD2, unconfirmable since there is no DNA. The germline CDR1 and CDR2 sequences are GTSNPN and SVGIG (reference sequence). The CDR3 consists of 12 residues.

The chain joins TRBV25-1 to TRBJ2-3; TCRdb returns TRBD1, unconfirmable since there is no DNA. Per germline, CDR1 MGHDK and CDR2 SYGVNS. The CDR3 is made up of 17 amino acids. The chain's CDR3 is CASSGPGTGTSTDTQYF.

According to its frequency, this clonotype is medium-sized. This chain uses TRBV30 with TRBJ2-5; as DNA is missing, the TRBD1 call by TCRdb cannot be tested. Germline assignment: CDR1 GTSNPN and CDR2 SVGIG (reference sequence). The CDR3 spans 15 residues. The CDR3 region is CAWSVDRGSGETQYF.

Considering frequency, this clonotype is medium-sized (0.01 to 0.1%). The chain couples TRBV27 to TRBJ1-6. The CDR3 consists of 12 residues. The germline gives CDR1 MNHEY, CDR2 SMNVEV (reference sequence). CDR3 amino acids: CASSLRGSPLHF.